These T cell receptor beta chains were read from a single sample in a study of blood T cell repertoires in COVID-19. Clones were sequenced by immunoSEQ multiplex PCR, and TCRdb holds only the in-frame ones, with some missing. The sample shows around 200,000 clones, around 80% of them seen only once. Sequenced material: peripheral blood. The receptors derive from an elderly woman with active or convalescent COVID-19. Both conserved end residues are part of each CDR3. A D gene is named only where the DNA matches it firmly. Part of the rows lack a size; the others show once, few, many or a class for expanded clones.

size: -; J: TRBJ1-1; D: -; V: TRBV5-1; CDR3: CATLPGHLNTEAFF; DNA: TGCGCCACCCTACCGGGACATTTGAACACTGAAGCTTTCTTT
size: few; J: TRBJ1-5; D: TRBD1; V: TRBV2; CDR3: CASRMDRRLSNQPQHF; DNA: TGTGCCAGCAGGATGGACAGGCGGCTCAGCAATCAGCCCCAGCATTTT
size: few; J: TRBJ2-5; D: TRBD2; V: TRBV5-1; CDR3: CASSLGRSSGEETQYF; DNA: TGCGCCAGCAGCTTGGGGCGTTCTAGCGGGGAAGAGACCCAGTACTTC
size: -; J: TRBJ1-3; D: -; V: TRBV5-6; CDR3: CASSLAVIKTGNTIYF; DNA: TGTGCCAGCAGCTTGGCAGTTATAAAAACTGGAAACACCATATATTTT
size: -; J: TRBJ2-1; D: -; V: TRBV6-2/TRBV6-3; CDR3: CASSYLEEQFF; DNA: TGTGCCAGCAGTTACTTAGAGGAGCAGTTCTTC
size: -; J: TRBJ2-7; D: TRBD2; V: TRBV4-3; CDR3: CASSQDDLAAYEQYF; DNA: TGCGCCAGCAGCCAAGATGACCTAGCGGCCTACGAGCAGTACTTC
size: -; J: TRBJ1-3; D: -; V: TRBV19; CDR3: CATNRGLLSGNTIYF; DNA: TGTGCCACTAACCGAGGACTGCTCTCTGGAAACACCATATATTTT
size: -; J: TRBJ2-1; D: -; V: TRBV5-4; CDR3: CASSLAVATNGNEQFF; DNA: TGTGCCAGCAGCTTGGCCGTGGCTACCAACGGGAATGAGCAGTTCTTC
size: once; J: TRBJ2-5; D: -; V: TRBV9; CDR3: CASSVAAGAQETQYF; DNA: TGTGCCAGCAGCGTAGCTGCAGGGGCACAAGAGACCCAGTACTTC
size: -; J: TRBJ2-1; D: -; V: TRBV5-1; CDR3: CASSAGSSYNEQFF; DNA: TGCGCCAGCAGCGCCGGGAGCTCCTACAATGAGCAGTTCTTC
size: -; J: TRBJ2-5; D: -; V: TRBV7-9; CDR3: CASSLSLALSETQYF; DNA: TGTGCCAGCAGCTTAAGCCTAGCGCTGTCAGAGACCCAGTACTTC
size: -; J: TRBJ1-2; D: -; V: TRBV6-5; CDR3: CASSPGENYGYTF; DNA: TGTGCCAGCAGTCCCGGGGAGAACTATGGCTACACCTTC
size: -; J: TRBJ2-5; D: -; V: TRBV5-4; CDR3: CASSLPGFVGETQYF; DNA: TGTGCCAGCAGCTTGCCAGGGTTCGTGGGGGAGACCCAGTACTTC
size: -; J: TRBJ2-7; D: -; V: TRBV20-1; CDR3: CSASMRSYEQYF; DNA: TGCAGTGCTAGTATGCGCTCCTACGAGCAGTACTTC
size: once; J: TRBJ1-5; D: -; V: TRBV28; CDR3: CASSRRGNQPQHF; DNA: TGTGCCAGCAGTAGACGGGGGAATCAGCCCCAGCATTTT
size: few; J: TRBJ1-1; D: -; V: TRBV5-1; CDR3: CASSATSRMNTEAFF; DNA: TGCGCCAGCAGCGCCACCTCGAGAATGAACACTGAAGCTTTCTTT
size: once; J: TRBJ2-5; D: TRBD2; V: TRBV29-1; CDR3: CSVESGGGAGETQYF; DNA: TGCAGCGTTGAATCTGGGGGGGGAGCGGGAGAGACCCAGTACTTC
size: few; J: TRBJ2-3; D: TRBD1; V: TRBV5-4; CDR3: CASSKGQGGPTDTQYF; DNA: TGTGCCAGCAGCAAGGGACAGGGAGGTCCCACAGATACGCAGTATTTT
size: -; J: TRBJ1-1; D: -; V: TRBV5-1; CDR3: CASSLAPGSEAFF; DNA: TGCGCCAGCAGCTTGGCTCCGGGATCAGAAGCTTTCTTT
size: -; J: TRBJ2-5; D: TRBD1; V: TRBV19; CDR3: CASSSTGRQETQYF; DNA: TGTGCCAGTAGCTCGACAGGGCGTCAAGAGACCCAGTACTTC
size: -; J: TRBJ1-4; D: -; V: TRBV4-3; CDR3: CASSQGEGEKLFF; DNA: TGCGCCAGCAGCCAAGGGGAGGGCGAAAAACTGTTTTTT
size: -; J: TRBJ1-6; D: TRBD1; V: TRBV15; CDR3: CATSRANRGQSPLHF; DNA: TGTGCCACCAGCAGAGCTAACAGGGGGCAGTCACCCCTCCACTTT
size: once; J: TRBJ2-3; D: TRBD2; V: TRBV5-1; CDR3: CASSLAVASGGIIDTQYF; DNA: TGCGCCAGCAGCTTGGCCGTCGCTAGCGGGGGAATAATAGATACGCAGTATTTT
size: -; J: TRBJ2-1; D: -; V: TRBV29-1; CDR3: CSVAQQSSYNEQFF; DNA: TGCAGCGTTGCCCAACAGAGCTCCTACAATGAGCAGTTCTTC
size: -; J: TRBJ2-1; D: TRBD2; V: TRBV7-8; CDR3: CASSLGGLAGVEQFF; DNA: TGTGCCAGCAGCTTAGGTGGACTAGCGGGGGTTGAGCAGTTCTTC
size: -; J: TRBJ2-7; D: -; V: TRBV21-1; CDR3: CAKIRVYEQYF; DNA: TGTGCCAAAATCAGGGTCTACGAGCAGTACTTC
size: -; J: TRBJ1-3; D: TRBD1; V: TRBV6-5; CDR3: CASGGQGSGNTIYF; DNA: TGTGCCAGCGGAGGACAGGGCTCTGGAAACACCATATATTTT
size: -; J: TRBJ1-1; D: -; V: TRBV9; CDR3: CASSPTVNTEAFF; DNA: TGTGCCAGCAGCCCCACAGTGAACACTGAAGCTTTCTTT
size: -; J: TRBJ2-3; D: -; V: TRBV7-9; CDR3: CASSILSWRDTDTQYF; DNA: TGTGCCAGCAGTATTTTATCCTGGAGGGACACAGATACGCAGTATTTT
size: -; J: TRBJ1-2; D: -; V: TRBV20-1; CDR3: CSASIGGPGYTF; DNA: TGCAGTGCTAGTATCGGGGGGCCTGGCTACACCTTC
size: -; J: TRBJ2-3; D: TRBD2; V: TRBV5-4; CDR3: CASSLGAGGITDTQYF; DNA: TGTGCCAGCAGCTTGGGGGCGGGGGGGATCACAGATACGCAGTATTTT
size: -; J: TRBJ1-2; D: -; V: TRBV7-8; CDR3: CASSLGWQGVSYTF; DNA: TGTGCCAGCAGCTTAGGTTGGCAGGGTGTGAGTTACACCTTC
size: -; J: TRBJ1-2; D: TRBD1; V: TRBV4-2; CDR3: CASSQDRGWTGVSYGYTF; DNA: TGTGCCAGCAGCCAAGACCGAGGCTGGACAGGGGTGAGCTATGGCTACACCTTC
size: -; J: TRBJ1-6; D: TRBD1; V: TRBV27; CDR3: CASGWTGDNSPLHF; DNA: TGTGCCAGCGGCTGGACAGGGGACAATTCACCCCTCCACTTT
size: once; J: TRBJ1-2; D: -; V: TRBV18; CDR3: CASSPPPAGGVSYTF; DNA: TGTGCCAGCTCACCCCCACCGGCCGGCGGTGTGAGCTACACCTTC
size: -; J: TRBJ2-3; D: -; V: TRBV3-1/TRBV3-2; CDR3: CASSQGPNADTQYF; DNA: TGTGCCAGCAGCCAAGGGCCCAATGCAGATACGCAGTATTTT
size: few; J: TRBJ1-3; D: -; V: TRBV2; CDR3: CASSSRGLGNTIYF; DNA: TGTGCCAGCAGTTCCAGGGGTTTGGGAAACACCATATATTTT
size: -; J: TRBJ1-2; D: -; V: TRBV6-6; CDR3: CASSLSGVFGYTF; DNA: TGTGCCAGCAGTTTATCAGGGGTTTTCGGCTACACCTTC
size: -; J: TRBJ2-1; D: -; V: TRBV7-9; CDR3: CASSLAGRSSYNEQFF; DNA: TGTGCCAGCAGCTTGGCAGGTCGAAGCTCCTACAATGAGCAGTTCTTC
size: -; J: TRBJ2-3; D: TRBD1; V: TRBV3-1/TRBV3-2; CDR3: CASSPWTGITDTQYF; DNA: TGTGCCAGCAGCCCATGGACAGGGATTACAGATACGCAGTATTTT
size: -; J: TRBJ2-2; D: TRBD1; V: TRBV11-2; CDR3: CASSFLGQGETGELFF; DNA: TGTGCCAGCAGCTTCCTGGGACAGGGTGAGACCGGGGAGCTGTTTTTT
size: -; J: TRBJ2-7; D: TRBD1; V: TRBV3-1/TRBV3-2; CDR3: CASSETDRGALYEQYF; DNA: TGTGCCAGCAGCGAAACAGACAGGGGGGCCCTCTACGAGCAGTACTTC
size: -; J: TRBJ1-4; D: -; V: TRBV5-3; CDR3: CARSLGGQSNEKLFF; DNA: TGTGCCAGAAGCTTGGGGGGACAAAGTAATGAAAAACTGTTTTTT
size: -; J: TRBJ2-3; D: -; V: TRBV28; CDR3: CASGQRTDTQYF; DNA: TGTGCCAGCGGTCAGCGGACAGATACGCAGTATTTT
size: -; J: TRBJ2-4; D: TRBD1; V: TRBV9; CDR3: CASSSETGGNIQYF; DNA: TGTGCCAGCAGCTCAGAGACAGGGGGGAACATTCAGTACTTC
size: -; J: TRBJ1-3; D: -; V: TRBV4-1; CDR3: CASSLQGLSGNTIYF; DNA: TGCGCCAGCAGCCTCCAGGGCCTCTCTGGAAACACCATATATTTT
size: -; J: TRBJ1-4; D: TRBD1; V: TRBV12-3/TRBV12-4; CDR3: CASSLGQGRKLFF; DNA: TGTGCCAGCAGCCTGGGACAGGGCCGAAAACTGTTTTTT
size: once; J: TRBJ2-5; D: -; V: TRBV9; CDR3: CASSVGGVQETQYF; DNA: TGTGCCAGCAGCGTAGGGGGGGTTCAGGAGACCCAGTACTTC
size: -; J: TRBJ2-3; D: -; V: TRBV5-1; CDR3: CASSPLYGTDTQYF; DNA: TGCGCCAGCAGCCCCCTCTATGGTACAGATACGCAGTATTTT
size: -; J: TRBJ2-5; D: -; V: TRBV5-5; CDR3: CASSDDSQETQYF; DNA: TGTGCCAGCAGCGACGACAGTCAAGAGACCCAGTACTTC
size: -; J: TRBJ1-2; D: TRBD1; V: TRBV7-2; CDR3: CASSAGQGYGYTF; DNA: TGTGCCAGCAGCGCGGGACAGGGATATGGCTACACCTTC
size: -; J: TRBJ2-3; D: -; V: TRBV5-1; CDR3: CASSPLSGGTDTQYF; DNA: TGCGCCAGCAGCCCCCTGTCAGGGGGCACAGATACGCAGTATTTT